A selection of T cell receptor beta chains follows, all from one sample in a study of T-cell reconstitution after alpha-beta-depleted transplantation in children. TCRdb passed the PCR reads through MiXCR, listing each CDR3 protein once. Among some 640,000 distinct CDR3 sequences, roughly 17% were seen once, and the ten largest hold around 0.96%. Sequences were derived from PBMCs from the stem cell graft donor, sampled from the stem cell graft. All receptors come from a human donor who donated a stem cell graft to a child with acute myeloid leukemia. Each CDR3 is given with its conserved first and last residue. A D gene is named only where the DNA matches it firmly. Clone size, where shown, is once, few, many, or a class for clones that have expanded.

d_gene | j_gene | v_gene | abundance | CDR3aa | CDR3nt
TRBD1 | TRBJ2-7 | TRBV20-1 | many | CSAGAQGAISYEQYF | TGCAGTGCTGGGGCTCAGGGGGCCATCTCCTACGAGCAGTACTTC
TRBD2 | TRBJ2-5 | TRBV20-1 | many | CSARSTSAETQYF | TGCAGTGCTCGAAGTACTAGCGCAGAGACCCAGTACTTC
. | TRBJ2-2 | TRBV11-2 | few | CASSWDRSHWELFF | TGTGCCAGCAGCTGGGACCGCAGTCACTGGGAGCTGTTTTTT
TRBD1 | TRBJ1-5 | TRBV11-2 | . | CASSLATGRGNQPQHF | TGTGCCAGCAGCTTAGCGACAGGGAGAGGCAATCAGCCCCAGCATTTT
. | TRBJ2-1 | TRBV5-5 | few | CASSPRDLLPYNEQFF | TGTGCCAGCAGCCCCAGGGACCTACTTCCCTACAATGAGCAGTTCTTC
. | TRBJ1-5 | TRBV20-1 | . | CSASARGAGQPQHF | TGCAGTGCTAGTGCTCGGGGGGCTGGTCAGCCCCAGCATTTT
. | TRBJ1-1 | TRBV6-1 | few | CASRPVTHTEAFF | TGTGCCAGCAGACCGGTCACCCACACTGAAGCTTTCTTT
. | TRBJ2-1 | TRBV5-1 | many | CASSLAAGTVDEQFF | TGCGCCAGCAGCTTGGCGGCAGGTACGGTTGATGAGCAGTTCTTC
TRBD1 | TRBJ2-5 | TRBV25-1 | many | CASSASGTGQETQYF | TGTGCCAGCAGTGCCTCGGGGACAGGACAAGAGACCCAGTACTTC
. | TRBJ2-5 | TRBV20-1 | many | CSARGGQGGETQYF | TGCAGTGCTAGAGGCGGGCAGGGGGGTGAGACCCAGTACTTC
TRBD1 | TRBJ2-7 | TRBV30 | . | CAWSVGAGGYEQYF | TGTGCCTGGAGTGTTGGGGCAGGGGGCTACGAGCAGTACTTC
. | TRBJ2-3 | TRBV5-1 | . | CASSLLPGGTDTQYF | TGCGCCAGCAGCTTGCTTCCAGGGGGCACAGATACGCAGTATTTT
. | TRBJ2-3 | TRBV6-1 | few | CASRTSGLRIDTQYF | TGTGCCAGCCGGACCTCGGGACTCCGAATAGATACGCAGTATTTT
. | TRBJ2-1 | TRBV12-3/TRBV12-4 | many | CASSLRGGGGHEQFF | TGTGCCAGCAGTTTACGGGGCGGAGGCGGCCATGAGCAGTTCTTC
TRBD1 | TRBJ2-1 | TRBV28 | . | CASSRRDRVYNEQFF | TGTGCCAGCAGCCGACGGGACAGGGTATACAATGAGCAGTTCTTC
TRBD2 | TRBJ2-7 | TRBV5-1 | . | CASSFELAGIYEQYF | TGCGCCAGCAGCTTCGAACTAGCGGGGATCTACGAGCAGTACTTC
. | TRBJ1-6 | TRBV15 | . | CATSKNRATDSPLHF | TGTGCCACCAGCAAAAACCGGGCCACCGATTCACCCCTCCACTTT
. | TRBJ1-1 | TRBV20-1 | many | CSASFTEAFF | TGCAGTGCTAGTTTCACTGAAGCTTTCTTT
. | TRBJ2-7 | TRBV5-1 | . | CASSVVGAYEQYF | TGCGCCAGCAGCGTCGTGGGGGCCTACGAGCAGTACTTC
. | TRBJ2-1 | TRBV7-2 | . | CASSPLNRGRNNEQFF | TGTGCCAGCAGCCCCCTCAACCGGGGGCGCAACAATGAGCAGTTCTTC
. | TRBJ2-6 | TRBV24-1 | many | CATSAGANVLTF | TGTGCCACCAGTGCCGGGGCCAACGTCCTGACTTTC
. | TRBJ1-3 | TRBV5-1 | . | CASSLVDRSSGNTIYF | TGCGCCAGCAGCCTAGTCGACAGGTCCTCTGGAAACACCATATATTTT
. | TRBJ1-5 | TRBV29-1 | many | CSVEDFVQRQHF | TGCAGCGTTGAAGATTTCGTGCAGCGGCAGCATTTT
TRBD1 | TRBJ1-6 | TRBV7-6 | few | CASSPRTGGYNSPLHF | TGTGCCAGCAGCCCGAGGACAGGGGGCTATAATTCACCCCTCCACTTT
. | TRBJ2-1 | TRBV5-6 | many | CASSLRGLPNEQFF | TGTGCCAGCAGCTTGAGGGGCTTACCCAATGAGCAGTTCTTC
. | TRBJ2-2 | TRBV7-8 | . | CASSTSRVNTGELFF | TGTGCCAGCAGCACTAGCCGGGTGAACACCGGGGAGCTGTTTTTT
. | TRBJ1-3 | TRBV10-3 | . | CAISDPLSGNTIYF | TGTGCCATCAGTGACCCCTTATCTGGAAACACCATATATTTT
. | TRBJ2-5 | TRBV20-1 | . | CSARDGDLMKETQYF | TGCAGTGCTAGAGACGGGGACTTGATGAAAGAGACCCAGTACTTC
. | TRBJ1-5 | TRBV4-1 | few | CASSQDGNLYSNQPQHF | TGCGCCAGCAGCCAAGATGGAAATCTCTATAGCAATCAGCCCCAGCATTTT
TRBD1 | TRBJ1-5 | TRBV27 | many | CASSYRGQPQHF | TGTGCCAGCAGTTACAGGGGACAGCCCCAGCATTTT
. | TRBJ2-7 | TRBV12-3/TRBV12-4 | many | CASTDKVVYEQYF | TGTGCCAGCACGGACAAGGTTGTCTACGAGCAGTACTTC
. | TRBJ2-3 | TRBV20-1 | . | CSGDPRDTQYF | TGCAGTGGCGACCCCCGCGATACGCAGTATTTT
. | TRBJ2-7 | TRBV12-3/TRBV12-4 | many | CASSATALYEQYF | TGTGCCAGCAGTGCGACAGCCCTCTACGAGCAGTACTTC
TRBD1 | TRBJ1-1 | TRBV20-1 | many | CSARAGGMNTEAFF | TGCAGTGCTAGAGCAGGGGGCATGAACACTGAAGCTTTCTTT
TRBD2 | TRBJ2-7 | TRBV27 | few | CASSPNRTSLYSYEQYF | TGTGCCAGCAGTCCTAACCGGACTAGCCTTTACTCCTACGAGCAGTACTTC
TRBD1 | TRBJ2-1 | TRBV13 | many | CASSSDRGNEQFF | TGTGCCAGCAGCTCGGACAGGGGGAATGAGCAGTTCTTC
. | TRBJ2-1 | TRBV5-1 | many | CASSELGRRNEQFF | TGCGCCAGCAGCGAGCTAGGACGTCGGAATGAGCAGTTCTTC
. | TRBJ2-2 | TRBV5-6 | few | CASTHSWAVGAGELFF | TGTGCCAGCACCCACTCCTGGGCCGTTGGCGCCGGGGAGCTGTTTTTT
. | TRBJ2-1 | TRBV20-1 | few | CSARASLSSYNEQFF | TGCAGTGCTAGAGCCTCTCTTAGCTCCTACAATGAGCAGTTCTTC
. | TRBJ2-3 | TRBV20-1 | many | CSAPRPGLDTQYF | TGCAGTGCTCCTCGCCCTGGTTTGGATACGCAGTATTTT
TRBD1 | TRBJ1-1 | TRBV30 | . | CASIRDRGNTEAFF | TGTGCCTCTATCCGGGACAGGGGGAACACTGAAGCTTTCTTT
. | TRBJ1-1 | TRBV27 | many | CASSLVTDRDTEAFF | TGTGCCAGCAGTTTGGTGACCGACCGCGACACTGAAGCTTTCTTT
. | TRBJ2-1 | TRBV29-1 | many | CSVGRNNEQFF | TGCAGCGTTGGGAGAAACAATGAGCAGTTCTTC